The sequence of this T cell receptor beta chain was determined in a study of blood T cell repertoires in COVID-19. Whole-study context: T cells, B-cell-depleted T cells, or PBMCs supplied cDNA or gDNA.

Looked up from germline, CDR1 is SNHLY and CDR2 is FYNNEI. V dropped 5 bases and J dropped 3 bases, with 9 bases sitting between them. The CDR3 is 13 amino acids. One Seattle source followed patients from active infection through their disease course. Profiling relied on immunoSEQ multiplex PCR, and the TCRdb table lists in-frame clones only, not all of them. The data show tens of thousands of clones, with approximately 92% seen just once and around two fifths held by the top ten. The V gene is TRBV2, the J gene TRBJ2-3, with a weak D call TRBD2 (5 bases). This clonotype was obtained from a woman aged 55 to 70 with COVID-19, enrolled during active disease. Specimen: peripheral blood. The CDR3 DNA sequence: TGTGCCAGCAGTCCGGACTTGACAGATACGCAGTATTTT. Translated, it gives CASSPDLTDTQYF.